These 30 T cell receptor beta chains came from one sample sequenced in a study of blood T cell repertoires in COVID-19. Sequencing used immunoSEQ multiplex PCR; TCRdb keeps in-frame clones, though not all of them. The table shows some 430,000 clones, with around 91% occurring only once. The sequencing input was PBMCs or T cells enriched from blood (not recorded which). All receptors come from a man aged 18 to 30 who had recovered from COVID-19.

The chain carries TRBV28 and TRBJ2-7; 9 positions agree with TRBD1. Trimming took 5 bases from V and 5 from J; bases not matched to a gene: 10. The CDR3 runs 15 residues. Germline V gene lookup returns CDR1 MDHEN and CDR2 SYDVKM. The CDR3 DNA is TGTGCCAGCAGTCCCCCCGGGACAGGGTCCCACGAGCAGTACTTC. As protein: CASSPPGTGSHEQYF.

This clone was observed once. V usage is TRBV9 and J usage is TRBJ1-6; TRBD1 matches 8 bases. Per germline, CDR1 SGDLS and CDR2 YYNGEE. V was clipped by 0 bases and J by 7 bases; unmatched bases: 3. The CDR3 is 15 residues long. The CDR3, as DNA: TGTGCCAGCAGCGTAGATGGACAGGGAAATTCACCCCTCCACTTT. Encoded protein: CASSVDGQGNSPLHF.

This chain links TRBV19 with TRBJ2-1; 7 nucleotides agree with TRBD2. J was trimmed by 16 bases and V by 4 bases; bases with no gene match: 10. The CDR3 consists of 12 residues. Germline values: CDR1 LNHDA, CDR2 SQIVND (reference sequence). The CDR3 spells CASSRGSGFPFF. As DNA, the CDR3 is TGTGCCAGTAGTAGGGGTAGCGGGTTTCCCTTCTTC.

CDR3 sequence reads: CASSLTAGENTGELFF. CDR3 DNA sequence: TGTGCCAGCAGCCTGACAGCGGGGGAGAACACCGGGGAGCTGTTTTTT. This rearrangement joins TRBV21-1 to TRBJ2-2; the D segment call TRBD2 is taken from the table without a DNA check. TRBV21-1 is marked as a pseudogene. The CDR3 covers 16 residues.

The rearrangement links TRBV21-1 to TRBJ1-2; TRBD1, the table's D call, lacks a check against the DNA. TRBV21-1 is designated a pseudogene. The CDR3 has 14 residues. The DNA for the CDR3 is TGTGCCCCTCAAGGACAGGACTTCGACTATGGCTACACCTTC. Its protein product is CAPQGQDFDYGYTF.

The chain couples TRBV19 to TRBJ1-1; 7 bases are shared with TRBD1. This CDR3 region has 15 residues. Germline-derived CDR1 and CDR2 are LNHDA and SQIVND (reference sequence). V shed 9 bases, J shed 7 bases, and the junction held 17 bases outside the gene matches. CDR3: CASTGAREAESEAFF. The DNA for the CDR3 is TGTGCCAGCACAGGGGCGCGGGAGGCGGAAAGTGAAGCTTTCTTT.

The V call is TRBV5-1, the J call TRBJ1-3; 8 bases are a match to TRBD1. V trimming: 1 base; J trimming: 1 base; junction bases outside the gene matches: 7. This CDR3 has 17 residues. Germline CDR1 reads SGHRS; CDR2 reads YFSETQ. Here the CDR3 DNA reads TGCGCCAGCAGCTTGACAGGGGGGCAGCAGTCTGGAAACACCATATATTTT. The encoded protein is CASSLTGGQQSGNTIYF.

V and J are TRBV6-5 and TRBJ2-1, with 10 bases matching TRBD1. Germline lookup yields CDR1 MNHEY and CDR2 SVGAGI. The trim removed 4 bases at V and 7 bases at J, leaving 4 bases unmatched. The CDR3 has 14 amino acids. In DNA form, the CDR3 reads TGTGCCAGCAGTTCCACGGACAGGGGGAATGAGCAGTTCTTC. Its protein is CASSSTDRGNEQFF.

This sequence joins TRBV2 and TRBJ1-1; 7 bases agree with TRBD1. The V gene's germline CDR1 is SNHLY and CDR2 FYNNEI. V lost 8 bases and J lost 1; bases outside the gene matches: 7. The CDR3 runs 14 residues. CDR3 amino acids: CASLRGLENTEAFF. DNA of the CDR3: TGTGCCAGCCTCAGGGGGTTGGAGAACACTGAAGCTTTCTTT.

This chain uses TRBV5-1 with TRBJ1-1; maybe TRBD1 (6 bases). V was cut by 0 bases and J by 7 bases, with 16 bases left in between. This CDR3 is 15 amino acids long. CDR1 is SGHRS, CDR2 YFSETQ, per germline. The CDR3 region is CASSLEAGAHNEAFF. CDR3 nucleotide sequence: TGCGCCAGCAGCTTGGAGGCAGGGGCGCATAATGAAGCTTTCTTT.

V and J are TRBV9 and TRBJ2-7; 12 positions match TRBD2. The V gene end was trimmed by 0 bases and the J gene end by 3 bases; junction bases not matched to a gene: 1. The CDR3 loop spans 15 amino acids. CDR1 is SGDLS, CDR2 YYNGEE, per germline. The CDR3 reads CASSVGTSGNYEQYF. Here the CDR3 DNA reads TGTGCCAGCAGCGTAGGGACTAGCGGGAACTACGAGCAGTACTTC. Together with reference TRBV9 and TRBJ2-7, the CDR3 gives the full variable domain: DSGVTQTPKHLITATGQRVTLRCSPRSGDLSVYWYQQSLDQGLQFLIQYYNGEERAKGNILERFSAQQFPDLHSELNLSSLELGDSALYFCASSVGTSGNYEQYFGPGTRLTVT.

V gene TRBV27 combines with J gene TRBJ2-7; no definite D call. V lost 1 base and J lost 5, with 12 bases in between. In germline, CDR1 is MNHEY, CDR2 SMNVEV (reference sequence). There are 14 residues in the CDR3. CDR3 sequence (DNA): TGTGCCAGCAGTTTATTATCCCCCCCGGACGAGCAGTACTTC. It is translated as CASSLLSPPDEQYF.

This chain connects TRBV5-1 to TRBJ1-5; TRBD1 matches at 9 bases. J gave up 6 bases and V 4 bases, and 8 bases lay outside the gene matches. The germline gives CDR1 SGHRS, CDR2 YFSETQ. The CDR3 totals 15 residues. The CDR3 DNA sequence: TGCGCCAGCAGCCCTGGACAGGGGCGAGTTCAGCCCCAGCATTTT. Protein sequence: CASSPGQGRVQPQHF.

The chain links TRBV28 to TRBJ2-7; 10 bases map to TRBD1. Germline loops: CDR1 MDHEN, CDR2 SYDVKM. V shed 6 bases, J shed 6 bases, and the junction held 11 bases outside the gene matches. This CDR3 is built from 15 residues. The CDR3 DNA sequence: TGTGCCAGCAGGAGAACGGGACAGGGGTGGGCCGAGCAGTACTTC. Translating gives CASRRTGQGWAEQYF. The full variable domain, completed using reference TRBV28 and TRBJ2-7, is DVKVTQSSRYLVKRTGEKVFLECVQDMDHENMFWYRQDPGLGLRLIYFSYDVKMKEKGDIPEGYSVSREKKERFSLILESASTNQTSMYLCASRRTGQGWAEQYFGPGTRLTVT.

The chain employs TRBV3-1 (or the pseudogene TRBV3-2) and TRBJ1-1; D gene ambiguous. The germline gives CDR1 LGHDT, CDR2 YNNKEL (reference sequence). Trimming left V 3 bases short and J 4 bases short, with 15 bases between. The CDR3 runs 15 residues. In nucleotides, the CDR3 is TGTGCCAGCAGCCAGATGGGAGGAGTGAGCACTGAAGCTTTCTTT. Protein product: CASSQMGGVSTEAFF.

The V call is TRBV19, the J call TRBJ1-2; TRBD1 matches at 10 bases. In germline, CDR1 is LNHDA, CDR2 SQIVND (reference sequence). This CDR3 region has 17 residues. J was trimmed by 1 base and V by 4 bases; bases with no gene match: 9. This CDR3 reads CASSKGTGAIGNYGYTF. The DNA of the CDR3 is TGTGCCAGTAGTAAGGGGACAGGGGCCATCGGTAACTATGGCTACACCTTC.

This chain uses TRBV30 with TRBJ1-2, with D perhaps matching TRBD1 (5 bases). Germline values: CDR1 GTSNPN, CDR2 SVGIG (reference sequence). The CDR3 has 13 residues. CDR3 coding DNA: TGTGCTGGCAAAGGAGGGGAACTGGGTGGCTACACCTTC. Translation gives CAGKGGELGGYTF.

The chain joins TRBV18 to TRBJ2-5; a possible D gene is TRBD2 (6 bases). Between the trimmed V and J ends, which lost 7 bases and 2 bases, there was a span of 11 bases. Germline values: CDR1 KGHSH, CDR2 LQKENI. CDR3 size: 13 residues. This chain's CDR3 is CASWGLIQETQYF. The CDR3 DNA sequence: TGTGCCAGCTGGGGACTCATACAAGAGACCCAGTACTTC.

The genes are TRBV7-9 and TRBJ1-4, with unresolved D. The CDR3 runs to 13 residues. With 10 bases removed from V and 0 bases from J, the gap between germline ends came to 9 bases. CDR1 is SEHNR, CDR2 FQNEAQ, per germline (reference sequence). The CDR3 nucleotides read TGTGCCACCTCAGAAGCAACTAATGAAAAACTGTTTTTT. This codes for CATSEATNEKLFF.

The CDR3 region has the DNA TGTGCTAGTGGTTTGGTACTAGGGCCAGCCCGGATGAACACTGAAGCTTTCTTT. The encoded protein is CASGLVLGPARMNTEAFF. The chain joins TRBV12-5 to TRBJ1-1; D gene unclear. The CDR3 extends over 18 amino acids. The germline V gene has CDR1 LGHNT and CDR2 FRNRAP. Trimming shortened V by 0 bases and J by 0 bases, and 17 bases separated the two germline ends.

The V gene is TRBV7-9, the J gene TRBJ2-1; TRBD2 is a possible D gene (6 bases). V was shortened by 5 bases and J by 6 bases, with 26 bases between the two germline ends. CDR3 length: 18 residues. Germline V CDR1 and CDR2: SEHNR, FQNEAQ (reference sequence). The CDR3 region is CASSTRDFGLPASNEQFF. CDR3 DNA sequence: TGTGCCAGCAGCACTAGGGACTTCGGACTCCCAGCGTCCAATGAGCAGTTCTTC. Looking up the rest from reference TRBV7-9 and TRBJ2-1 gives the full variable domain: DTGVSQNPRHKITKRGQNVTFRCDPISEHNRLYWYRQTLGQGPEFLTYFQNEAQLEKSRLLSDRFSAERPKGSFSTLEIQRTEQGDSAMYLCASSTRDFGLPASNEQFFGPGTRLTVL.

The V gene is TRBV21-1, the J gene TRBJ2-7; the table's TRBD2 call for D was not verified on the DNA. TRBV21-1 represents a pseudogene. The CDR3 contains 16 residues. CDR3 in amino acids: CASSKGPDWSSYEQYF. DNA of the CDR3: TGTGCCAGCAGCAAAGGCCCTGACTGGAGCTCCTACGAGCAGTACTTC.

V is TRBV19 and J is TRBJ2-7; 10 bases are shared with TRBD2. Germline V gene sequence: CDR1 LNHDA, CDR2 SQIVND (reference sequence). This CDR3 spans 15 amino acids. The trim removed 6 bases at V and 6 bases at J, leaving 11 bases unmatched. CDR3 sequence reads: CASSPTAGGPGEQYF. In DNA, the CDR3 is TGTGCCAGTAGCCCCACAGCGGGAGGGCCGGGCGAGCAGTACTTC.

CDR3 protein: CAITDGGDTEAFF. The DNA of the CDR3 is TGTGCCATCACCGATGGAGGCGACACTGAAGCTTTCTTT. V gene TRBV10-3 combines with J gene TRBJ1-1; D unresolved. The CDR3 contains 13 residues. Germline V CDR1 and CDR2: ENHRY, SYGVKD. With 7 bases removed from V and 3 bases from J, the gap between germline ends came to 12 bases.

The gene calls are TRBV5-6 and TRBJ1-6; weak D call: TRBD1 (6 bases). The CDR3 consists of 15 residues. Trimming removed 2 bases from V and 9 bases from J, with 15 bases in between. Looked up from germline, CDR1 is SGHDT and CDR2 is YYEEEE. In nucleotides, the CDR3 is TGTGCCAGCAGCTTTGCCAGGGGACGGTCTTCACCCCTCCACTTT. As protein: CASSFARGRSSPLHF.

The CDR3 DNA sequence: TGTGCCAGCAGCTCGGGGACAGGGTATAATTCACCCCTCCACTTT. Its translation: CASSSGTGYNSPLHF. The chain links TRBV11-2 to TRBJ1-6, with TRBD1 matching 9 bases. This CDR3 is 15 amino acids long. The ends lost 4 bases at V and 4 bases at J; junction bases unmatched: 2. CDR1 SGHAT and CDR2 FQNNGV come from the germline V gene.

The chain has TRBV27 and TRBJ2-6, with D perhaps matching TRBD1 (6 bases). V was cut by 9 bases and J by 2 bases, with 17 bases left in between. CDR3 size: 16 residues. The germline gives CDR1 MNHEY, CDR2 SMNVEV (reference sequence). CDR3 bases: TGTGCCAGGCGACAGGAAACAGGGACTGGGGCCAACGTCCTGACTTTC. Protein product: CARRQETGTGANVLTF. The entire variable domain, with the rest obtained from reference TRBV27 and TRBJ2-6, is as follows: EAQVTQNPRYLITVTGKKLTVTCSQNMNHEYMSWYRQDPGLGLRQIYYSMNVEVTDKGDVPEGYKVSRKEKRNFPLILESPSPNQTSLYFCARRQETGTGANVLTFGAGSRLTVL.

V gene TRBV7-6 combines with J gene TRBJ2-1, with D perhaps matching TRBD2 (6 bases). Germline-derived CDR1 and CDR2 are SGHVS and FNYEAQ. V shed 0 bases and J shed 4 bases, with 7 bases lying between them. The CDR3 extends over 14 amino acids. CDR3 sequence (DNA): TGTGCCAGCAGCTTAGCCGGGACTTACAATGAGCAGTTCTTC. It specifies CASSLAGTYNEQFF.

This clone was picked up one time. The chain recombines TRBV11-3 with TRBJ2-7; tentatively, D is TRBD1 (5 bases). Germline loops: CDR1 SGHNT, CDR2 YENEEA. With 1 base removed from V and 2 bases from J, the gap between germline ends came to 12 bases. CDR3 length: 15 amino acids. The chain's CDR3 is CASSLGQGVPYEQYF. The CDR3 DNA is TGTGCCAGCAGCTTAGGGCAGGGTGTGCCCTACGAGCAGTACTTC.

This chain connects TRBV3-1 (or the pseudogene TRBV3-2) to TRBJ2-1; 7 bases fit TRBD1. The CDR3 covers 16 residues. CDR1 and CDR2 (germline): LGHDT, YNNKEL (reference sequence). J was trimmed by 7 bases and V by 1 base; bases with no gene match: 10. The CDR3 is CASSQGVGQANNEQFF. Here the CDR3 DNA reads TGTGCCAGCAGCCAAGGGGTAGGACAGGCAAATAATGAGCAGTTCTTC.